Detailed here is one T cell receptor beta chain. Followed over time, Seattle patients had been enrolled while infection was active. This sample was included in a study of blood T cell repertoires in COVID-19. In the original workflow: Reference gene primer amplification gave nucleated cell count estimates. Assay used: immunoSEQ multiplex PCR; TCRdb lists only in-frame clones, some missing. V, J and clone size were drawn from that table, and D and trimming were deduced from the DNA. The data show 400,000 to 450,000 clones, about 90% seen once. Germline lookup yields CDR1 LGHDT and CDR2 YNNKEL (reference sequence). Trimming cost V 1 base and J 7 bases, with 13 bases left between them. This CDR3 contains 14 residues.

Sequenced input: peripheral blood. This receptor was obtained from a man younger than 35 with COVID-19, enrolled during active disease. The rearrangement uses TRBV3-1 (or the pseudogene TRBV3-2) and TRBJ1-1; D may be TRBD1 (6 bases). This chain's CDR3 is CASSQAGVLGEAFF. The CDR3 DNA reads TGTGCCAGCAGCCAAGCAGGGGTTCTTGGTGAAGCTTTCTTT.